The 8 T cell receptor beta chains presented below share a single source sample, sequenced in a study of post-analysis software for immune sequencing data (dated by TCRdb to between 2014 and 2016). On the study overall, not on this receptor specifically: Patients showed significantly higher frequencies than controls for five TRBV segments, among them TRBV5-6, TRBV5-1 and TRBV20-1.

The library was produced with PCR. TCRdb lists the instrument as Illumina HiSeq 2500. To reduce PCR and sequencing biases, unique molecular identifiers were incorporated into the TCR beta cDNA libraries. TCRdb reprocessed the public reads (quality trimming at Q25 with fastp, clone calling with MiXCR) and kept in-frame beta chains. Each entry is one CDR3 protein sequence, shown with its most common DNA and genes. This sample holds about 820,000 distinct CDR3 sequences; approximately 53% were observed only once. The ten largest clonotypes hold 4% to 5.5% of the sample. The antigens of these receptors remain unknown. The sequenced sample consisted of blood. Receptors originate from a girl aged 10 to 17 with multiple sclerosis.

The chain joins TRBV5-1 to TRBJ2-1, with 7 bases fitting TRBD2. The CDR3 sequence is 17 residues long. V trimming: 4 bases; J trimming: 4 bases; junction bases outside the gene matches: 14. Germline lookup yields CDR1 SGHRS and CDR2 YFSETQ. CDR3: CASSVHEVASGYNEQFF. CDR3 DNA sequence: TGCGCCAGCAGCGTACACGAAGTCGCTAGCGGTTACAATGAGCAGTTCTTC.

This chain connects TRBV5-1 to TRBJ1-5; D remains ambiguous. This CDR3 is 15 amino acids long. Looked up from germline, CDR1 is SGHRS and CDR2 is YFSETQ. Trimming shortened V by 0 bases and J by 0 bases, and 7 bases separated the two germline ends. This CDR3 reads CASSLAGVSNQPQHF. For the CDR3, the DNA is TGCGCCAGCAGCTTGGCCGGGGTTAGCAATCAGCCCCAGCATTTT. The full variable domain, rest sourced from reference TRBV5-1 and TRBJ1-5, is KAGVTQTPRYLIKTRGQQVTLSCSPISGHRSVSWYQQTPGQGLQFLFEYFSETQRNKGNFPGRFSGRQFSNSRSEMNVSTLELGDSALYLCASSLAGVSNQPQHFGDGTRLSIL.

The gene calls are TRBV14 and TRBJ1-2; 8 bases align to TRBD1. The CDR3 consists of 19 residues. Unmatched junction bases numbered 16, after V lost 4 bases and J lost 0 bases. Germline V gives CDR1 SGHDN, CDR2 FVKESK. CDR3 residues: CASSRLAGTGVEANYGYTF. In DNA form, the CDR3 reads TGTGCCAGCAGCCGCCTCGCCGGGACAGGCGTCGAAGCTAACTATGGCTACACCTTC.

The genes are TRBV20-1 and TRBJ2-7; no definite D call. Trimming took 1 base from V and 0 from J, leaving 13 bases between them. Germline V gene lookup returns CDR1 DFQATT and CDR2 SNEGSKA (reference sequence). There are 15 residues in the CDR3. The CDR3 loop is CSARARIPSSYEQYF. Here the CDR3 DNA reads TGCAGTGCTAGAGCGCGGATCCCCAGCTCCTACGAGCAGTACTTC.

This clonotype occurred a few times. This chain connects TRBV19 to TRBJ2-3; TRBD1 agrees at 9 bases. The germline V gene has CDR1 LNHDA and CDR2 SQIVND (reference sequence). V trimming: 3 bases; J trimming: 0 bases; junction bases outside the gene matches: 1. This CDR3 has 15 residues. The CDR3: CASSMTGGSTDTQYF. The CDR3 nucleotides read TGTGCCAGTAGTATGACAGGGGGAAGCACAGATACGCAGTATTTT. Using reference TRBV19 and TRBJ2-3 for the parts outside the CDR3, the full variable domain is DGGITQSPKYLFRKEGQNVTLSCEQNLNHDAMYWYRQDPGQGLRLIYYSQIVNDFQKGDIAEGYSVSREKKESFPLTVTSAQKNPTAFYLCASSMTGGSTDTQYFGPGTRLTVL.

The V and J genes are TRBV29-1 and TRBJ1-5, with a tentative D call TRBD1 (5 bases). The CDR3 contains 13 residues. The V end lost 4 bases, the J end lost 0 bases, and 7 bases lay between the germline ends. CDR1 and CDR2 (germline): SQVTM, ANQGSEA. CDR3 sequence (DNA): TGCAGCGTTGCTGACAGTAGCAATCAGCCCCAGCATTTT. This codes for CSVADSSNQPQHF.

CDR3 amino acids: CASRPIGTKETQYF. CDR3 sequence (DNA): TGCGCCAGCAGACCGATCGGGACAAAAGAGACCCAGTACTTC. The chain carries TRBV4-1 and TRBJ2-5; D is possibly TRBD1 (6 bases). Trimming shortened V by 6 bases and J by 3 bases, and 14 bases separated the two germline ends. In germline, CDR1 is MGHRA, CDR2 YSYEKL. CDR3 size: 14 residues.

This rearrangement joins TRBV28 to TRBJ2-1; 9 positions agree with TRBD2. Germline-derived CDR1 and CDR2 are MDHEN and SYDVKM. This CDR3 has 15 residues. V gave up 7 bases and J gave up 7 bases; unmatched junction bases: 11. DNA for the CDR3: TGTGCCAGCAAGCCGCGGGGGGGCCGAGGTAATGAGCAGTTCTTC. This sequence encodes CASKPRGGRGNEQFF.